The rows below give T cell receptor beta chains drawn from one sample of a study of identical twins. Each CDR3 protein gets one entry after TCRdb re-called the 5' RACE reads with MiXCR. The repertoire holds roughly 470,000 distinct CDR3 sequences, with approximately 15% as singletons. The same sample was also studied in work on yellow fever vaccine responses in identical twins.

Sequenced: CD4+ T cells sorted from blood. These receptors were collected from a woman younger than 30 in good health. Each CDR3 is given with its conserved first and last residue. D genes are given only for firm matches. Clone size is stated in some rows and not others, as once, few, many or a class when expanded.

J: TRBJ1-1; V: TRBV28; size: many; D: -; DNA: TGTGCCAGCAGTTCCAGAGACATGTATCTCGCCTGGAGGTTT; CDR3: CASSSRDMYLAWRF
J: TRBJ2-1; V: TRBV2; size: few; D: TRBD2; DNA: TGTGCCAGCAGTGAAACTAGCGGGGCCCTTGGCAATGAGCAGTTCTTC; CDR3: CASSETSGALGNEQFF
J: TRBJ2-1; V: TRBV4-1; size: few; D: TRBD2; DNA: TGCGCCAGCAGCCAAGACATCGTAGGGACTAGCGGTAACAATGAGCAGTTCTTC; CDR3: CASSQDIVGTSGNNEQFF
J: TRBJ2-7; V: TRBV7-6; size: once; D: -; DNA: TGTGCCAGCAGCTCAGGCGTAGGGGGGGCGTCCTACGAGCAGTACTTC; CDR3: CASSSGVGGASYEQYF
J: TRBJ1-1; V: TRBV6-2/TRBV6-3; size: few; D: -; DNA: TGTGCCAGCATCAGAGAGGCTATGAACACTGAAGCTTTCTTT; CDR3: CASIREAMNTEAFF
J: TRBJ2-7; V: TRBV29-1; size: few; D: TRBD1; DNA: TGCAGCGTTGAAGATCTTAGTGGGACAGGCCGCTACGAGCAGTACTTC; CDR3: CSVEDLSGTGRYEQYF
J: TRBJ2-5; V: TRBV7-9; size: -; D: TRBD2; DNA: TGTGCCAGCAGCTTACCCGGGACTATCCAAGAGACCCAGTACTTC; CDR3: CASSLPGTIQETQYF
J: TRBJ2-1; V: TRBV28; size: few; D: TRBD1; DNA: TGTGCCAGCAGTGCGACCGGGACAGGAGATCGGGGGCAGTTCTTC; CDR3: CASSATGTGDRGQFF
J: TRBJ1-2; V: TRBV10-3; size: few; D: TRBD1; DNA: TGTGCCATCAGTGAGTCGGTCGCGGACAGAGGAACAGGGGATTCCTATGGCTACACCTTC; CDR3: CAISESVADRGTGDSYGYTF
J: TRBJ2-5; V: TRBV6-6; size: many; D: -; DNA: TGTGCCAGCGGGATAGTCGGGGAGACCCAGTACTTC; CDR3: CASGIVGETQYF
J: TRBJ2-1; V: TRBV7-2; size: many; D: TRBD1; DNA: TGTGCCAGCAGCGCACAGGGGCCGAGCTCCTACAATGAGCAGTTCTTC; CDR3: CASSAQGPSSYNEQFF
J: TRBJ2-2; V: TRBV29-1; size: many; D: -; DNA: TGCAGCGTTGGGGTCGGCAGGGCTGGGGAGCTGTTTTTT; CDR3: CSVGVGRAGELFF
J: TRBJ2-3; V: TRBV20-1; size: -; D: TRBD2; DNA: TGCAGTGCTACCCCTAGCGGGGAACGCACAGATACGCAGTATTTT; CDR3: CSATPSGERTDTQYF
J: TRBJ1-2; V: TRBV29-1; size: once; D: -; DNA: TGCAGCGTTGTGGGTGCAGGGGTTAACTATGGCTACACCTTC; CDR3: CSVVGAGVNYGYTF
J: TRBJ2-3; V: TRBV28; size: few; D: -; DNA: TGTGCCAGCAGTCGAAGGGCCGTCACAGATACGCAGTATTTT; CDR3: CASSRRAVTDTQYF
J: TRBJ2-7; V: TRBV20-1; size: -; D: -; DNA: TGCAGTGCTAGTGAGGTCAGTTTCGAGCAGTACTTC; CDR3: CSASEVSFEQYF
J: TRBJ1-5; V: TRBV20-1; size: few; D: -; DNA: TGCAGTGCTAGAGGCGGGGCATCAGATCAGCCCCAGCATTTT; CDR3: CSARGGASDQPQHF
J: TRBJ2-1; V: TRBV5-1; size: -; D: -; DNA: TGCGCCAGCAGCTTGGTGGCAGACAATGAGCAGTTCTTC; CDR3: CASSLVADNEQFF
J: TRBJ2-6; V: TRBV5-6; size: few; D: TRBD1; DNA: TGTGCCAGCAGCTTACTCGGGACAGCTGGGGCCAACGTCCTGACTTTC; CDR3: CASSLLGTAGANVLTF
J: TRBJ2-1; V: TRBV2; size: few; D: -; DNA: TGTGCCAGCAGTGGGGCCGGTTCGGCCCGCAATGAGCAGTTCTTC; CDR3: CASSGAGSARNEQFF
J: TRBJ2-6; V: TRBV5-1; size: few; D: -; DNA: TGCGCCAGCAGCCCGGGCTGGGCCAACGTCCTGACTTTC; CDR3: CASSPGWANVLTF